This T cell receptor beta chain emerged from a study of blood T cells in healthy people across ages. Of note for this clonotype: The antigen is undetermined.

A second PCR, run for roughly 7 to 11 cycles, used a sample-barcoded 5' primer plus a J-beta primer mix. A template-switch adaptor containing 12 random nucleotides labeled each cDNA molecule. Each CDR3 protein is one row after TCRdb ran MiXCR on the 5' RACE reads. There are about 1.8 million distinct CDR3 sequences in the sample; 40% to 55% occur only once, and about 2.1% lies in the top ten. This CDR3 contains 13 residues. Trimming pared 2 bases from V and 8 bases from J, leaving 9 bases between. CDR1 is MNHEY, CDR2 SMNVEV, per germline (reference sequence). Study results and caveats: With age, beta diversity per million T cells declined roughly linearly, significantly by 40. Long-lived donors carried more naive CD4+ cells and greater diversity than aged donors.

This sequence originates from a woman aged 40 to 50 in good health. The J gene is TRBJ1-4, the V gene TRBV27; D remains ambiguous. What was sequenced was blood. CDR3 sequence: CASSLTPTEKLFF. The DNA of the CDR3 is TGTGCCAGCAGTTTAACTCCGACCGAAAAACTGTTTTTT.